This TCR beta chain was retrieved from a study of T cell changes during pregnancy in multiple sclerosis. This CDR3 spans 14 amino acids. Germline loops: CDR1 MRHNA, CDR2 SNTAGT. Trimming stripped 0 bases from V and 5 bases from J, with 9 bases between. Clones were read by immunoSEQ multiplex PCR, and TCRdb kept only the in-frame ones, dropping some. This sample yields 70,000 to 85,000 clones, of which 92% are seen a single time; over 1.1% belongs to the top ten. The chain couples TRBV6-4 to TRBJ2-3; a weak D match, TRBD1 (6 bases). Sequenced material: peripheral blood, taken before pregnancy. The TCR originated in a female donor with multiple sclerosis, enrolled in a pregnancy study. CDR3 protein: CASSDSAGEDTQYF. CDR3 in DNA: TGTGCCAGCAGTGACTCGGCAGGGGAAGATACGCAGTATTTT.